These 10 T cell receptor beta chains were sequenced from one sample in a study of blood T cell repertoires in COVID-19. Assay: immunoSEQ multiplex PCR; the TCRdb copy retains only in-frame clones and omits some. The data contain about 250,000 clones, about 85% of them singletons. What was sequenced was peripheral blood. The receptor set was obtained from a man between 18 and 29 years old with active or convalescent COVID-19.

The chain combines TRBV4-3 with TRBJ2-4; TRBD2 aligns across 8 bases. V was pared by 0 bases and J by 0 bases, with 13 bases of the junction left unmatched. The CDR3 is 20 amino acids. Germline lookup yields CDR1 LGHNA and CDR2 YSLEER. The CDR3 DNA follows: TGCGCCAGCAGCCAAGATGTAGTGGGCCGTAGCGGGATAGCCAAAAACATTCAGTACTTC. Amino acid sequence: CASSQDVVGRSGIAKNIQYF.

The rearrangement joins TRBV28 to TRBJ1-1; D gene uncertain. Trimming stripped 5 bases from V and 4 bases from J, with 17 bases between. The CDR3 extends over 15 amino acids. Germline CDR1 and CDR2: MDHEN and SYDVKM. The CDR3 sequence is CASSRPTGEGTEAFF. CDR3 nucleotides: TGTGCCAGCAGTCGGCCTACCGGGGAGGGCACTGAAGCTTTCTTT.

The chain links TRBV11-2 to TRBJ1-2; D possibly corresponds to TRBD1 (5 bases). CDR1 SGHAT and CDR2 FQNNGV come from the germline V gene. The CDR3 is made up of 16 amino acids. The V gene lost 4 bases and the J gene lost 8 bases, with 23 bases spanning the gap. This chain's CDR3 is CASSSILGRASSGYTF. CDR3 DNA sequence: TGTGCCAGCAGCTCGATTTTGGGCAGGGCATCCTCCGGCTACACCTTC.

V usage is TRBV4-1 and J usage is TRBJ2-2, with 9 bases identical to TRBD1. Germline CDR1 MGHRA, CDR2 YSYEKL. The J segment lost 2 bases and the V segment lost 4 bases, leaving 5 bases of the junction unmatched. The CDR3 has 16 amino acids. Written as DNA, the CDR3 is TGCGCCAGCAGCCTCCGGGACAGGGTAAACACCGGGGAGCTGTTTTTT. It specifies CASSLRDRVNTGELFF.

J is TRBJ2-5 and V is TRBV7-2; possibly TRBD2 for D (7 bases). Trimming took 4 bases from V and 2 from J, leaving 23 bases between them. CDR3 length: 18 residues. Per the germline V gene, CDR1 is SGHTA and CDR2 is FQGNSA. DNA of the CDR3: TGTGCCAGCAGCTCCACGGATGCGGGAGAGGGGGAGCAAGAGACCCAGTACTTC. Its protein is CASSSTDAGEGEQETQYF.

The rearrangement uses TRBV30 and TRBJ2-7, with 15 bases that match TRBD2. The CDR3 has 15 residues. Germline trimming cut 5 bases from V and 0 bases from J; bases unmatched to any gene: 2. Per the germline V gene, CDR1 is GTSNPN and CDR2 is SVGIG (reference sequence). Written as DNA, the CDR3 is TGTGCCTGGGGACTAGCGGGGGGGTTCTCCTACGAGCAGTACTTC. This gives the protein CAWGLAGGFSYEQYF.

The V gene is TRBV5-1, the J gene TRBJ1-1; D is ambiguous. V gave up 1 base and J gave up 4 bases, with 20 bases separating them. This CDR3 is built from 17 residues. Germline CDR1 is SGHRS and CDR2 is YFSETQ. CDR3: CASSLQPQGRASTEAFF. In nucleotides, the CDR3 is TGCGCCAGCAGCTTGCAGCCCCAAGGGAGGGCGAGCACTGAAGCTTTCTTT.

The gene calls are TRBV18 and TRBJ2-2; 11 bases are a match to TRBD2. The CDR3 sequence is 14 residues long. V shed 6 bases, J shed 4 bases, and the junction held 1 base outside the gene matches. In germline, CDR1 is KGHSH, CDR2 LQKENI. The CDR3 loop is CASSGTSGTGELFF. The CDR3 coding sequence is TGTGCCAGCTCCGGGACTAGCGGCACCGGGGAGCTGTTTTTT.

The rearrangement links TRBV2 to TRBJ1-5, with 8 bases matching TRBD1. The CDR3 spans 13 residues. Unmatched junction bases numbered 6, after V lost 11 bases and J lost 3 bases. Germline V gene lookup returns CDR1 SNHLY and CDR2 FYNNEI. The CDR3 is CAGGTGPNQPQHF. Written as DNA, the CDR3 is TGTGCCGGCGGGACAGGTCCCAATCAGCCCCAGCATTTT.

The rearrangement links TRBV4-1 to TRBJ1-1, with D unclear. The germline V and J ends were trimmed by 2 bases and 5 bases, with 6 bases remaining between them. Germline V gives CDR1 MGHRA, CDR2 YSYEKL. The CDR3 length is 12 residues. The CDR3 loop reads CASSQTRTEAFF. The CDR3, as DNA: TGCGCCAGCAGCCAAACTCGTACTGAAGCTTTCTTT.